This T cell receptor (beta chain) was observed in a study of immune cell composition in non-small cell lung cancer. Broader study findings: In adenocarcinoma, maximal tumour-associated clone frequency tracked TIL tumour reactivity.

Remarks on this clone: Its antigen remains unidentified.

Trimming at V came to 10 bases and at J to 7 bases, leaving 18 bases not matched to a gene. The CDR3 totals 17 residues. Germline CDR1 reads SGHVS; CDR2 reads FNYEAQ. TCRdb's copy holds only in-frame clones and misses some; the assay was immunoSEQ multiplex PCR. The sample has over a thousand clones, 80% seen once. The chain couples TRBV7-6 to TRBJ2-5; 13 nucleotides agree with TRBD2. The material sequenced was lung tumor tissue. The receptor was isolated from a human donor with non-small cell lung cancer. The CDR3 region is CATARLAGGPGPVTQYF. Written as DNA, the CDR3 is TGTGCCACCGCGAGACTAGCGGGGGGTCCAGGCCCTGTGACCCAGTACTTC.